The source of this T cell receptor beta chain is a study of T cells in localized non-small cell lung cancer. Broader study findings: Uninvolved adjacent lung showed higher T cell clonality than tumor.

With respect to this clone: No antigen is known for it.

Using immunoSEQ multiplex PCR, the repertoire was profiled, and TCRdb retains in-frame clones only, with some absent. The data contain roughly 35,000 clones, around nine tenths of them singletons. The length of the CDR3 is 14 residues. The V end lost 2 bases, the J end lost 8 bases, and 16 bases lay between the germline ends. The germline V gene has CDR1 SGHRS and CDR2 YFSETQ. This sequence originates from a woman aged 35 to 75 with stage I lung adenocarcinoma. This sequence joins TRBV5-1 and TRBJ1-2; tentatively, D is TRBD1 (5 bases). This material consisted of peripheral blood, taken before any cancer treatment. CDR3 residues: CASSFGTAGEGYTF. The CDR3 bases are TGCGCCAGCAGCTTCGGGACCGCCGGAGAGGGCTACACCTTC.